Listed below are T cell receptor beta chains from one sample, sequenced in a study of blood T cell repertoires in COVID-19. Produced via immunoSEQ multiplex PCR; TCRdb's table is partial and in-frame only. The sample shows 250,000 or so clones, roughly 86% of them seen only once. The sequencing input was peripheral blood. These receptors came from a middle-aged man with acute or convalescent COVID-19. The conserved cysteine and the conserved F or W are not part of the CDR3 here.

j_gene: TRBJ1-2; v_gene: TRBV30; CDR3aa: AWSQGFGYT
j_gene: TRBJ1-1; v_gene: TRBV19; CDR3aa: ASSIRTGNTEAF
j_gene: TRBJ2-3; v_gene: TRBV5-1; CDR3aa: ASSLERREGDTQY
j_gene: TRBJ2-3; v_gene: TRBV7-3; CDR3aa: ASSATGPDTQY
j_gene: TRBJ2-5; v_gene: TRBV10-3; CDR3aa: AIKPGQEKETQY
j_gene: TRBJ1-5; v_gene: TRBV19; CDR3aa: ASSITGPSNQPQH
j_gene: TRBJ2-1; v_gene: TRBV28; CDR3aa: ASSLADWAYNEQF
j_gene: TRBJ1-2; v_gene: TRBV6-6; CDR3aa: ASSYDRWPAGYT
j_gene: TRBJ2-7; v_gene: TRBV4-1; CDR3aa: ASSRLAAGAYEQY
j_gene: TRBJ1-1; v_gene: TRBV15; CDR3aa: ATSREGQLNTEAF
j_gene: TRBJ2-1; v_gene: TRBV7-2; CDR3aa: ASSFWTGGFNEQF
j_gene: TRBJ2-1; v_gene: TRBV28; CDR3aa: ASSLRDEQF
j_gene: TRBJ1-1; v_gene: TRBV11-3; CDR3aa: ASSYSMNTEAF
j_gene: TRBJ1-2; v_gene: TRBV6-1; CDR3aa: ASSEPPGTPLGYT
j_gene: TRBJ2-7; v_gene: TRBV6-6; CDR3aa: ASSRQGATYEQY
j_gene: TRBJ2-1; v_gene: TRBV4-1; CDR3aa: ASSLTEQGESNEQF
j_gene: TRBJ2-7; v_gene: TRBV14; CDR3aa: ASSQLWDRSSYEQY
j_gene: TRBJ1-5; v_gene: TRBV5-8; CDR3aa: ASGARSNQPQH
j_gene: TRBJ1-4; v_gene: TRBV5-5; CDR3aa: ASSFLTGQGDEKLF
j_gene: TRBJ1-2; v_gene: TRBV4-1; CDR3aa: ASSQEAGGAGGYT
j_gene: TRBJ2-3; v_gene: TRBV5-1; CDR3aa: ASSLGAPTGATDTQY
j_gene: TRBJ2-5; v_gene: TRBV5-1; CDR3aa: ASSPDGQPLGTQY
j_gene: TRBJ1-2; v_gene: TRBV5-1; CDR3aa: ASSPGQGMRYT
j_gene: TRBJ2-7; v_gene: TRBV6-5; CDR3aa: ASSHGQGGSYEQY
j_gene: TRBJ1-4; v_gene: TRBV28; CDR3aa: ASKTGQGVNEKLF
j_gene: TRBJ1-6; v_gene: TRBV3-1/TRBV3-2; CDR3aa: ASSQTTGAYNSPLH
j_gene: TRBJ1-5; v_gene: TRBV27; CDR3aa: ASSLSSDRNQPQH
j_gene: TRBJ2-7; v_gene: TRBV2; CDR3aa: ASSVQYEQY
j_gene: TRBJ1-1; v_gene: TRBV5-5; CDR3aa: ASNAAGTGVTTEAF
j_gene: TRBJ2-7; v_gene: TRBV13; CDR3aa: ASSPGSGRAKGEQY
j_gene: TRBJ1-2; v_gene: TRBV24-1; CDR3aa: ATSVGTGAGNYGYT
j_gene: TRBJ2-7; v_gene: TRBV20-1; CDR3aa: SASNRLAGTYEQY
j_gene: TRBJ1-2; v_gene: TRBV11-1; CDR3aa: ASSSAGRGPYGYT
j_gene: TRBJ2-5; v_gene: TRBV10-3; CDR3aa: AISEKGARGETQY
j_gene: TRBJ1-2; v_gene: TRBV2; CDR3aa: ASRDGRRRGYT
j_gene: TRBJ2-3; v_gene: TRBV10-2; CDR3aa: ASSREGTSGGDTQY
j_gene: TRBJ1-3; v_gene: TRBV6-5; CDR3aa: ASSYSRGSSGNTIY
j_gene: TRBJ2-5; v_gene: TRBV9; CDR3aa: ASSPRAGVLETQY
j_gene: TRBJ1-1; v_gene: TRBV4-2; CDR3aa: ASDHRGENTEAF
j_gene: TRBJ2-2; v_gene: TRBV2; CDR3aa: ASSGTGTNTGELF
j_gene: TRBJ2-3; v_gene: TRBV15; CDR3aa: ATSRTSGTTDTQY
j_gene: TRBJ1-2; v_gene: TRBV10-2; CDR3aa: ASSLGPGQNLYGYT